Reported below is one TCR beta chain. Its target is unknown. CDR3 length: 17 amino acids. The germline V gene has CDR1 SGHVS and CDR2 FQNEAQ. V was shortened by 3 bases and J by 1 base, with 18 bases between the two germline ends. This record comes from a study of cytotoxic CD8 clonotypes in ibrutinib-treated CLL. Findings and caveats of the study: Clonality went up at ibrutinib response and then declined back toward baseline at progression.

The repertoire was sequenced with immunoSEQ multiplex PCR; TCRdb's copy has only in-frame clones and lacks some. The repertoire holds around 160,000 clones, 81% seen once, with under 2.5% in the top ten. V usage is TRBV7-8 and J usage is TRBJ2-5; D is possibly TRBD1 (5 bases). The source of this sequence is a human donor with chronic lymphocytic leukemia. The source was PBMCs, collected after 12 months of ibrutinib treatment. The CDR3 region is CASSLFYRGPPQETQYF. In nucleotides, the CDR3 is TGTGCCAGCAGCTTGTTTTATAGGGGTCCTCCCCAAGAGACCCAGTACTTC.